This T cell receptor beta chain appears in the sequencing data of a study of cytomegalovirus exposure and HLA in healthy donors. Study at large: Genotyping showed roughly 76% of almost 400 donors falling in the Caucasian-associated ancestry cluster. Overall study results and limits: It was likely that a cluster of highly shared sequence variants was a sequencing artifact. Presence/absence analyses supposed approximately even sequencing depth among donors. According to the study, roughly 160 TCR beta chains were cytomegalovirus-associated.

Researchers ran the PCR with 60 Vbeta and 13 Jbeta primers. Data came from immunoSEQ multiplex PCR; TCRdb stores just in-frame clones and leaves some out. Among about 190,000 clones, 65% to 80% were seen once, and the ten largest hold 4.5% to 5.5%. Germline V CDR1 and CDR2: SGHVS, FNYEAQ. This CDR3 has 17 amino acids. With 5 bases clipped from V and 9 bases from J, the junction kept 16 bases outside the gene matches. Comments on this clone: Antigen unknown.

This TCR was recovered from a man aged 30 to 39 in good health and CMV-seropositive. The chain joins TRBV7-6 to TRBJ2-5; 12 bases fit TRBD2. Sample: PBMCs. In DNA form, the CDR3 reads TGTGCCAGCAGCCTAAGGACTAGCGGGACGACACCCGGGGCCCAGTACTTC. It yields the protein CASSLRTSGTTPGAQYF.